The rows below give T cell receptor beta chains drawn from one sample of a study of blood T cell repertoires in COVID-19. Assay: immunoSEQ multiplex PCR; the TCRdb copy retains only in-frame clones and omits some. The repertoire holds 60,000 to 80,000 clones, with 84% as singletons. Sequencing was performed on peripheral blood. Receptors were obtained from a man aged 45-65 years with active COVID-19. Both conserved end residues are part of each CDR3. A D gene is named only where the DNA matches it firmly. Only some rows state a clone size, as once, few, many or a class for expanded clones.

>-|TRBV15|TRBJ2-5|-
CATSREGRTYQETQYF
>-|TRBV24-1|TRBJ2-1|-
CATSTGRDEQFF
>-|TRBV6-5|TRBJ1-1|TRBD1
CASIMDRGWNTEAFF
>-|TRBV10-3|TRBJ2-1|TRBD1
CAIKDRAAYNEQFF
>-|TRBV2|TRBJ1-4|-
CASRMGWGLNEKLFF
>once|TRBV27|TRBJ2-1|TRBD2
CASTPSVGGSSYNEQFF
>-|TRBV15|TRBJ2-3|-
CATSSRGLSGITDTQYF
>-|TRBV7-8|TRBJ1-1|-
CASSSPGGGRTEAFF
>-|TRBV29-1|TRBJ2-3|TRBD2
CSVYPTLSGRGDTQYF
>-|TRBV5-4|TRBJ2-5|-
CASSAPGKETQYF
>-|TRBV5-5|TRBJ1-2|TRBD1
CASSTGANYGYTF
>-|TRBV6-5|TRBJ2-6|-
CASTNSGSGANVLTF
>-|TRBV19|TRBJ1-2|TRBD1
CASSTAGQGPNYGYTF